This T cell receptor beta chain was recovered during a study of blood T cell repertoires in COVID-19. Sequenced by immunoSEQ multiplex PCR; TCRdb stores in-frame clones only, minus some. The data contain approximately 150,000 clones, about 89% of them seen just once; the ten biggest clones take up approximately 10%. The CDR3 extends over 16 amino acids. CDR1 KGHDR and CDR2 SFDVKD come from the germline V gene. V was clipped by 5 bases and J by 0 bases; unmatched bases: 6. Enrollees, about 18 to 100 years old, lived in approximately 25 US areas. Categorization into cohorts depended on clinical history that participants reported. Cohort 3 recovered donors had two negative PCRs, clearance, or symptom resolution.

Sample: PBMCs or T cells enriched from blood (not recorded which). The clonotype comes from a man in his 60s who had recovered from COVID-19. The genes are TRBV24-1 and TRBJ2-1; 7 nucleotides align to TRBD2. DNA for the CDR3: TGTGCCACCAGTGGGACCAGCGGGGACTCCTACAATGAGCAGTTCTTC. It encodes CATSGTSGDSYNEQFF.